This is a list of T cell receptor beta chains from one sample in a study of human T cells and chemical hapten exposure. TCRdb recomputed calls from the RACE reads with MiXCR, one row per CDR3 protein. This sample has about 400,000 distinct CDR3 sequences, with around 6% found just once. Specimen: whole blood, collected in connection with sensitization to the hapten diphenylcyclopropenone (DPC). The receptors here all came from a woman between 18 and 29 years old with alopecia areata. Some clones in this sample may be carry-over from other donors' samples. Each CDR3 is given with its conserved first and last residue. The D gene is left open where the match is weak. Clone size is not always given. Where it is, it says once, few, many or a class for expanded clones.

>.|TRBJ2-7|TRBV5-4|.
CASSPQSVGAYEQYF
TGTGCCAGCAGCCCCCAATCGGTTGGGGCATACGAGCAGTACTTC
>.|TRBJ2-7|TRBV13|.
CASSRASRNLYEQNF
TGTGCCAGCAGCCGCGCCAGCCGAAACCTCTACGAGCAGAACTTC
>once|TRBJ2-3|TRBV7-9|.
CASSQGQTSIDTQYF
TGTGCCAGCAGCCAAGGTCAGACCAGCATAGATACGCAGTATTTT
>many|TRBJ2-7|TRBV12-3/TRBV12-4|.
CASSPVLSSYEQYF
TGTGCCAGCAGCCCCGTTCTGAGCTCCTACGAGCAGTACTTC
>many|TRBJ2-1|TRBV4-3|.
CASSQDRGDSYNEQFF
TGCGCCAGCAGCCAAGATCGGGGAGACTCCTACAATGAGCAGTTCTTC
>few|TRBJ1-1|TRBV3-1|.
CASSQEPASRVNTEAFF
TGTGCCAGCAGCCAAGAGCCGGCATCGAGGGTGAACACTGAAGCTTTCTTT
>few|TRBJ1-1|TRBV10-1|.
CASSEWPGGEVTEAFF
TGCGCCAGCAGTGAGTGGCCTGGAGGGGAGGTCACTGAAGCTTTCTTT
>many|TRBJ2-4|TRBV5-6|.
CASSLVLSTGRAKNIQYF
TGTGCCAGCAGCTTGGTCTTATCGACAGGACGAGCCAAAAACATTCAGTACTTC
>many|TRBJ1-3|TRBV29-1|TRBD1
CSVGTGAGNTIYF
TGCAGCGTCGGGACAGGTGCTGGAAACACCATATATTTT
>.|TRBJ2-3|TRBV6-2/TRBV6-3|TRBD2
CASSYSTKRGGRTDTQYF
TGTGCCAGCAGTTACTCAACCAAGCGGGGGGGCCGCACAGATACGCAGTATTTT
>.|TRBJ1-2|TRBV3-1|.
CASSQDLRGRDGYTF
TGTGCCAGCAGCCAAGATCTCCGGGGTAGGGATGGCTACACCTTC
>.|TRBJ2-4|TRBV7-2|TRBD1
CASSPQDRGKYIQYF
TGTGCCAGCAGCCCCCAGGACAGGGGTAAATACATTCAGTACTTC
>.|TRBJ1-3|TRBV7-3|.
CASASDQGNTIYF
TGTGCCAGCGCTAGTGACCAAGGAAACACCATATATTTT
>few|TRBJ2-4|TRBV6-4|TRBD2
CASSATSGGVDIQYF
TGTGCCAGCAGTGCTACTAGCGGGGGTGTAGACATTCAGTACTTC
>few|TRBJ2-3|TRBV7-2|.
CASSLESARTQYF
TGTGCCAGCAGCTTAGAATCGGCTCGGACGCAGTATTTT
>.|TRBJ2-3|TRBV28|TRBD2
CASSLRRWTSGGEVTDTQYF
TGTGCCAGCAGTTTAAGGAGATGGACTAGCGGGGGGGAAGTAACAGATACGCAGTATTTT
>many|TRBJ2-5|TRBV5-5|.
CATPPQETQYF
TGTGCCACCCCACCCCAGGAGACCCAGTACTTC
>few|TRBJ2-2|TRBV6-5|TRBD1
CASSRTGPAGELFF
TGTGCCAGCAGCCGGACAGGGCCGGCCGGGGAGCTGTTTTTT
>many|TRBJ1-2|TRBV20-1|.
CSARAVPGSTGYYYGYTF
TGCAGTGCTAGAGCCGTTCCCGGGTCTACAGGGTATTACTATGGCTACACCTTC
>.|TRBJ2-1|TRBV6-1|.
CASSQRDYNEQFF
TGTGCCAGCAGCCAACGGGACTACAATGAGCAGTTCTTC
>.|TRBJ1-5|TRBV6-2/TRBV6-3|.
CASRKSSNQPQHF
TGTGCCAGCAGGAAGTCGAGCAATCAGCCCCAGCATTTT
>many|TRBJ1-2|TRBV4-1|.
CASSLDSSRYYGYTF
TGCGCCAGCAGCCTAGATTCGAGCAGGTACTATGGCTACACCTTC
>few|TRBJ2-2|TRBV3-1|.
CASSQDRRFAQATGELFF
TGTGCCAGCAGCCAAGATCGGCGGTTCGCGCAGGCCACCGGGGAGCTGTTTTTT
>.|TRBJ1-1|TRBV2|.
CASRPSRGSNTEAFF
TGTGCCAGCAGACCCTCCCGGGGTTCGAACACTGAAGCTTTCTTT
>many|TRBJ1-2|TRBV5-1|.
CASSVTGANYGYTF
TGCGCCAGCAGCGTGACAGGAGCCAACTATGGCTACACCTTC
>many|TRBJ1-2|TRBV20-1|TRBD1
CSAQTGLIYGYTF
TGCAGTGCTCAGACAGGGCTGATCTATGGCTACACCTTC
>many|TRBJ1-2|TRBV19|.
CASSIDLEGYGYTF
TGTGCCAGTAGTATAGATCTTGAGGGATACGGCTACACCTTC
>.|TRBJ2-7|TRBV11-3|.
CASSSGSTHEQYF
TGTGCCAGCAGCTCGGGATCGACCCACGAGCAGTACTTC
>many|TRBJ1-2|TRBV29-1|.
CSVDGKTGYGYTF
TGCAGCGTTGATGGGAAGACAGGCTATGGCTACACCTTC
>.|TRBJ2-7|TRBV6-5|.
CASSFNLYEQYF
TGTGCCAGCAGCTTCAACCTCTACGAGCAGTACTTC
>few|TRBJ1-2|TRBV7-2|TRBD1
CASSQDRDYPNGYTF
TGTGCCAGCAGCCAAGACAGGGATTATCCTAATGGCTACACCTTC
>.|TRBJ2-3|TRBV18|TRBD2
CASSPQAGSTDTQYF
TGTGCCAGCTCACCACAAGCGGGGAGCACAGATACGCAGTATTTT
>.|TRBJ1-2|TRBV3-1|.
CASSQIGENYGYTF
TGTGCCAGCAGCCAAATAGGAGAGAACTATGGCTACACCTTC
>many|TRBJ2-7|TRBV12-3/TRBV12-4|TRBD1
CASRVTGGPYEQYF
TGTGCCAGCAGAGTCACAGGGGGGCCCTACGAGCAGTACTTC
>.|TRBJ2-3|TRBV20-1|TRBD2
CSAYGLAADTQYF
TGCAGTGCCTACGGACTAGCAGCAGATACGCAGTATTTT
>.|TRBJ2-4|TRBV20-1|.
CSAADLQNIQYF
TGCAGTGCCGCGGACTTACAAAACATTCAGTACTTC
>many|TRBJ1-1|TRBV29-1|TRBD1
CSVDPRDRVTEAFF
TGCAGCGTTGACCCCCGGGACAGGGTTACTGAAGCTTTCTTT
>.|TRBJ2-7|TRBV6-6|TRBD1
CASSGTGNYEQYF
TGTGCCAGCAGCGGGACAGGGAACTACGAGCAGTACTTC
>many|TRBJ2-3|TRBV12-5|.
CASGFAIAVTQYF
TGTGCTAGTGGCTTTGCTATAGCGGTTACGCAGTATTTT
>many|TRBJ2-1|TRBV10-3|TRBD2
CATETSGGIGEQFF
TGTGCCACCGAGACTAGCGGGGGGATAGGTGAGCAGTTCTTC
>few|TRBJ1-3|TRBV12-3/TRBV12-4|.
CASRPSGTNTIYF
TGTGCCAGCAGGCCCTCAGGGACGAACACCATATATTTT
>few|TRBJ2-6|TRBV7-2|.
CASSLAGQAANVLTF
TGTGCCAGCAGCCTAGCGGGACAGGCGGCCAACGTCCTGACTTTC
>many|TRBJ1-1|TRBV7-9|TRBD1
CASSLAQGVKTEAFF
TGTGCCAGCAGCTTAGCGCAGGGGGTGAAAACTGAAGCTTTCTTT